This entry lists 26 T cell receptor beta chains sequenced from one sample in a study of PD-1 blockade in classical Hodgkin lymphoma. Documented time point: newly diagnosed, previously untreated cHL patient sample. Profiling relied on immunoSEQ multiplex PCR, and the TCRdb table lists in-frame clones only, not all of them. The top ten hold less than 9% of the sample, which has about 20,000 clones, about nine tenths seen once. Sequenced input: peripheral blood mononuclear cells (PBMCs). Source of these receptors: a human donor with classical Hodgkin lymphoma.

The chain uses TRBV6-1 and TRBJ1-1; the D gene is possibly TRBD1 (5 bases). Deletions cut 1 base from V and 6 bases from J, with 15 bases between. This CDR3 has 15 residues. Germline assignment: CDR1 MNHNS and CDR2 SASEGT. The chain's CDR3 is CASSEEAGWAPEAFF. The CDR3 DNA is TGTGCCAGCAGTGAAGAGGCAGGGTGGGCCCCTGAAGCTTTCTTT.

The genes are TRBV7-8 and TRBJ2-3; the D is unclear. The CDR3 extends over 14 amino acids. Germline CDR1 SGHVS, CDR2 FQNEAQ. V dropped 5 bases and J dropped 0 bases, with 9 bases sitting between them. CDR3 protein: CASSDDTSTDTQYF. CDR3 nucleotides: TGTGCCAGCAGCGATGATACTAGCACAGATACGCAGTATTTT.

The chain couples TRBV19 to TRBJ2-1; D gene ambiguous. CDR1 and CDR2 from the germline V gene are LNHDA and SQIVND (reference sequence). Trimming left V 4 bases short and J 6 bases short, with 7 bases between. This CDR3 is 12 amino acids long. The CDR3: CASSTEANEQFF. Here the CDR3 DNA reads TGTGCCAGTAGTACAGAGGCCAATGAGCAGTTCTTC.

The chain uses TRBV5-1 and TRBJ2-1; perhaps TRBD2 as D (5 bases). The CDR3 loop spans 13 amino acids. Germline V gene lookup returns CDR1 SGHRS and CDR2 YFSETQ. Deletions cut 2 bases from V and 7 bases from J, with 10 bases between. The CDR3 sequence is CASSLTRRNEQFF. The CDR3, as DNA: TGCGCCAGCAGCTTAACTAGAAGAAATGAGCAGTTCTTC.

This rearrangement joins TRBV5-4 to TRBJ1-1; tentatively, D is TRBD1 (5 bases). Trimming shortened V by 5 bases and J by 2 bases, and 13 bases separated the two germline ends. The CDR3 has 14 amino acids. Germline V gives CDR1 SGHNT, CDR2 YYREEE (reference sequence). The CDR3 nucleotides read TGTGCCAGCAGGAATCCAGGGCCAAACACTGAAGCTTTCTTT. Translated: CASRNPGPNTEAFF.

This rearrangement joins TRBV25-1 to TRBJ2-7, with a weak D call TRBD2 (5 bases). V dropped 5 bases and J dropped 4 bases, with 12 bases sitting between them. Per the germline V gene, CDR1 is MGHDK and CDR2 is SYGVNS. CDR3 length: 13 residues. The CDR3 loop is CASSPAETYEQYF. The CDR3 DNA reads as TGTGCCAGCAGTCCAGCGGAGACTTACGAGCAGTACTTC.

The chain carries TRBV29-1 and TRBJ1-1, with D possibly matching TRBD1 (5 bases). CDR1 SQVTM and CDR2 ANQGSEA come from the germline V gene. The CDR3 has 12 residues. Trimming took 3 bases from V and 3 from J, leaving 8 bases between them. CDR3 coding DNA: TGCAGCGTTGAGGTAGGGGACACTGAAGCTTTCTTT. Translating gives CSVEVGDTEAFF.

V is TRBV6-4 and J is TRBJ2-3, with D maybe TRBD1 (6 bases). V was trimmed by 0 bases and J by 6 bases, leaving 7 bases between them. Germline V lookup: CDR1 MRHNA, CDR2 SNTAGT. The CDR3 is 13 amino acids. In DNA, the CDR3 is TGTGCCAGCAGTGACTCCGACAGGGATACGCAGTATTTT. This codes for CASSDSDRDTQYF.

CDR3 sequence: CASSGGIKEKLFF. Written as DNA, the CDR3 is TGTGCCAGCAGTGGAGGCATTAAAGAAAAACTGTTTTTT. V gene TRBV25-1 combines with J gene TRBJ1-4; no clear D. CDR1 is MGHDK, CDR2 SYGVNS, per germline. The V and J ends lost 4 bases and 8 bases respectively, with 11 bases between them. The CDR3 is 13 residues long.

J is TRBJ2-7 and V is TRBV14; D uncertain. The germline gives CDR1 SGHDN, CDR2 FVKESK. This CDR3 has 13 amino acids. V lost 8 bases, J lost 0 bases, and 11 bases lay in between. The CDR3, as DNA: TGTGCCAGCCTCAAGAGCCCCTCCTACGAGCAGTACTTC. Protein: CASLKSPSYEQYF.

This rearrangement joins TRBV19 to TRBJ2-7, with D possibly matching TRBD1 (6 bases). Trimming removed 6 bases at V and 4 bases at J, with 13 bases between. CDR3 size: 13 residues. Germline V gene sequence: CDR1 LNHDA, CDR2 SQIVND (reference sequence). For the CDR3, the DNA is TGTGCCAGTAGCCCGACAGGATGGTACGAGCAGTACTTC. Its protein is CASSPTGWYEQYF.

The chain carries TRBV9 and TRBJ1-1; D remains unclear. Trimming took off 3 bases at V and 0 bases at J, with 9 bases between the two ends. Germline V gene data show CDR1 as SGDLS and CDR2 as YYNGEE. The CDR3 contains 14 residues. CDR3 DNA: TGTGCCAGCAGCGCCGGTTTAATGAACACTGAAGCTTTCTTT. Translation: CASSAGLMNTEAFF.

The rearrangement joins TRBV6-4 to TRBJ2-1; 8 bases fit TRBD1. The V gene's germline CDR1 is MRHNA and CDR2 SNTAGT. The CDR3 has 15 residues. V lost 3 bases and J lost 6; bases outside the gene matches: 7. CDR3 bases: TGTGCCAGCAGTGAACAGGGGGGATTGGGCAATGAGCAGTTCTTC. Protein: CASSEQGGLGNEQFF.

The CDR3, as DNA: TGTGCCAGCAGCCGACAGGGTTACGAGCAGTACTTC. Translated, it gives CASSRQGYEQYF. The chain links TRBV6-5 to TRBJ2-7; 7 bases map to TRBD1. Germline lookup yields CDR1 MNHEY and CDR2 SVGAGI. V lost 6 bases, J lost 4 bases, and 3 bases stayed unmatched. There are 12 residues in the CDR3.

This chain joins TRBV10-3 and TRBJ1-1; D is ambiguous. V lost 6 bases and J lost 3, with 11 bases in between. The CDR3 covers 13 residues. The germline V gene encodes CDR1 ENHRY and CDR2 SYGVKD. DNA of the CDR3: TGTGCCATCAGCGCCTCGAGCGACACTGAAGCTTTCTTT. Protein sequence: CAISASSDTEAFF.

This clone occurred a few times. The genes are TRBV6-4 and TRBJ2-7; 9 positions match TRBD2. Germline V lookup: CDR1 MRHNA, CDR2 SNTAGT. The V and J ends lost 11 bases and 0 bases, in that order; junction bases with no gene match: 11. The CDR3 covers 15 residues. CDR3 protein: CAGGLARTRSYEQYF. As DNA, the CDR3 is TGTGCCGGGGGACTAGCCCGCACCCGCTCCTACGAGCAGTACTTC.

V usage is TRBV6-5 and J usage is TRBJ2-5; D perhaps matches TRBD1 (5 bases). The germline V gene encodes CDR1 MNHEY and CDR2 SVGAGI. CDR3 length: 14 amino acids. Trimming removed 6 bases from V and 1 base from J, with 12 bases in between. The CDR3 region has the DNA TGTGCCAGCAGCCGACGACAGCTCCAAGAGACCCAGTACTTC. This encodes CASSRRQLQETQYF.

The chain recombines TRBV4-1 with TRBJ2-2, with TRBD2 matching 8 bases. Germline lookup yields CDR1 MGHRA and CDR2 YSYEKL. With V trimmed by 3 bases and J by 8 bases, 8 bases remained unmatched. The CDR3 loop spans 15 amino acids. For the CDR3, the DNA is TGCGCCAGCAGCCAGACCGGGACTAGGATGGGGGAGCTGTTTTTT. This codes for CASSQTGTRMGELFF.

The sample holds one count of this clone. The V gene is TRBV4-1, the J gene TRBJ2-2; possibly TRBD1 for D (6 bases). This CDR3 contains 14 residues. From germline, CDR1 is MGHRA and CDR2 YSYEKL. Trimming removed 4 bases from V and 6 bases from J, with 12 bases in between. The CDR3 reads CASSLPQGSGELFF. CDR3 coding DNA: TGCGCCAGCAGCCTCCCACAGGGTTCCGGGGAGCTGTTTTTT.

V usage is TRBV7-9 and J usage is TRBJ2-1, with 10 nucleotides matching TRBD1. This CDR3 contains 15 residues. CDR1 and CDR2 (germline): SEHNR, FQNEAQ (reference sequence). V was pared by 5 bases and J by 8 bases, with 9 bases of the junction left unmatched. CDR3 sequence (DNA): TGTGCCAGCAGCCCCCCGCGGGACAGGGGTTATGAGCAGTTCTTC. The encoded protein is CASSPPRDRGYEQFF. Using reference TRBV7-9 and TRBJ2-1 for the parts outside the CDR3, the full variable domain is DTGVSQNPRHKITKRGQNVTFRCDPISEHNRLYWYRQTLGQGPEFLTYFQNEAQLEKSRLLSDRFSAERPKGSFSTLEIQRTEQGDSAMYLCASSPPRDRGYEQFFGPGTRLTVL.

V gene TRBV19 combines with J gene TRBJ1-5, with 7 bases lining up with TRBD1. Germline CDR1 is LNHDA and CDR2 is SQIVND (reference sequence). The ends lost 0 bases at V and 2 bases at J; junction bases unmatched: 10. This CDR3 contains 18 residues. CDR3 region: CASSIDFGRGVGNQPQHF. In DNA form, the CDR3 reads TGTGCCAGTAGTATAGATTTCGGCAGGGGGGTGGGCAATCAGCCCCAGCATTTT.

The chain combines TRBV6-6 with TRBJ1-5; D unresolved. This CDR3 is built from 11 residues. V lost 8 bases and J 0 bases, leaving 2 bases between the germline ends. The V gene's germline CDR1 is MNHNY and CDR2 SVGAGI (reference sequence). The CDR3 coding sequence is TGTGCCAGCGGTAGCAATCAGCCCCAGCATTTT. Protein product: CASGSNQPQHF.

The chain uses TRBV27 and TRBJ1-4; 7 bases fit TRBD1. The germline gives CDR1 MNHEY, CDR2 SMNVEV (reference sequence). The CDR3 runs to 11 residues. V lost 6 bases, J lost 13 bases, and 5 bases stayed unmatched. CDR3 sequence (DNA): TGTGCCAGCAGGTCACAGGGGTTACTGTTTTTT. This translates into CASRSQGLLFF.

This clone was detected once. The V gene is TRBV11-2, the J gene TRBJ1-5; D gene uncertain. Trimming removed 0 bases at V and 5 bases at J, with 8 bases between. Germline CDR1 SGHAT, CDR2 FQNNGV. The CDR3 loop spans 14 amino acids. Here the CDR3 DNA reads TGTGCCAGCAGCTTAGATGGGCCGTATCAGCCCCAGCATTTT. Its translation: CASSLDGPYQPQHF.

The genes are TRBV6-1 and TRBJ2-5, with a weak D call TRBD1 (6 bases). This CDR3 is built from 13 residues. CDR1 is MNHNS and CDR2 is SASEGT in the germline V gene. Trimming shortened V by 6 bases and J by 5 bases, and 13 bases separated the two germline ends. The DNA of the CDR3 is TGTGCCAGCAGCCCAGGGGTGAGGGAGACCCAGTACTTC. It translates to CASSPGVRETQYF.

The J gene is TRBJ2-1, the V gene TRBV15; D might be TRBD2 (6 bases). Germline CDR1 and CDR2: LNHNV and YYDKDF (reference sequence). The CDR3 is 12 residues long. V lost 4 bases, J lost 7 bases, and 8 bases lay in between. CDR3 DNA sequence: TGTGCCACCAGCATCGGGGGAAATGAGCAGTTCTTC. Its protein product is CATSIGGNEQFF.